The clone carrying this T cell receptor (beta chain) was seen a few times. Its antigen is still unknown. The data were obtained in a study of T cells in Graves' hyperthyroidism and ophthalmopathy. Study results and caveats: The model forecast ophthalmopathy, anticipating it by a median around 6.5 months before onset.

Subjects aged 18 to 65 presented with newly diagnosed hyperthyroidism of less than 2 months' duration. Amplified TCR beta CDR3 regions derived from RNA transcripts. Primed by the HTBI set, a first-round RT-PCR was run on the TCR CDR3. TCRdb reprocessed the multiplex PCR reads via MiXCR and lists one record per CDR3 protein. The table has about 840,000 distinct CDR3 sequences, roughly 40% seen once; the top ten hold roughly 8.3%. The receptor was derived from a man between 18 and 29 years old with Graves' hyperthyroidism. The sequenced material came from blood.

CDR3 bases: TGTGCCAGCAGCTTGGAAGGGGCATACTCCGTCTCTGGGGCCAACGTCCTGACTTTC. It specifies CASSLEGAYSVSGANVLTF. The V gene is TRBV5-6, the J gene TRBJ2-6; possible D gene TRBD1, 5 bases. The germline gives CDR1 SGHDT, CDR2 YYEEEE. Trimming shortened V by 0 bases and J by 0 bases, and 16 bases separated the two germline ends. This CDR3 spans 19 amino acids.